The 23 T cell receptor beta chains given below trace back to one sample, sequenced in a study of OX40 agonist ivuxolimab in advanced cancers. The repertoire was sequenced with immunoSEQ multiplex PCR; TCRdb's copy has only in-frame clones and lacks some. The table records under 100,000 clones, about 88% of them present only once. The sequencing used CD4+ or CD8+ T cells sorted from blood, collected in a trial of the OX40 agonist ivuxolimab. The source of these receptors is an adult with an advanced solid tumor such as melanoma, head and neck, liver or kidney cancer.

The V call is TRBV7-8, the J call TRBJ1-1, with 12 positions matching TRBD1. CDR3 length: 15 amino acids. V gave up 1 base and J gave up 11 bases; unmatched junction bases: 8. CDR1 and CDR2 from the germline V gene are SGHVS and FQNEAQ. The CDR3 spells CASSLDLGQGAWAFF. CDR3 DNA sequence: TGTGCCAGCAGCTTAGACTTGGGACAGGGGGCCTGGGCTTTCTTT.

The CDR3, as DNA: TGTGCCAGCAGCTTAGCCGGGACGGCGGACACTGAAGCTTTCTTT. Translated, it gives CASSLAGTADTEAFF. The chain combines TRBV7-8 with TRBJ1-1; maybe TRBD1 (5 bases). V was pared by 0 bases and J by 3 bases, with 11 bases between. Germline CDR1 and CDR2: SGHVS and FQNEAQ. This CDR3 comprises 15 residues.

For the CDR3, the DNA is TGTGCCAGCAGTTACACGACAGCCCCCTATGGCTACACCTTC. This gives the protein CASSYTTAPYGYTF. The V call is TRBV6-5, the J call TRBJ1-2; maybe TRBD1 (5 bases). The germline V gene has CDR1 MNHEY and CDR2 SVGAGI. V was cut by 2 bases and J by 4 bases, with 11 bases left in between. CDR3 length equals 14 residues.

This clone was seen once. This rearrangement joins TRBV28 to TRBJ1-1; possible D gene TRBD1, 6 bases. The CDR3 sequence is 14 residues long. Germline loops: CDR1 MDHEN, CDR2 SYDVKM. V was pared by 2 bases and J by 0 bases, with 7 bases between. CDR3 sequence: CASSLNRVNTEAFF. The DNA of the CDR3 is TGTGCCAGCAGTTTAAACAGGGTGAACACTGAAGCTTTCTTT.

This clone occurred a few times. The chain is built from TRBV5-1 and TRBJ1-6; D possibly corresponds to TRBD1 (5 bases). V lost 3 bases and J 10 bases, leaving 14 bases between the germline ends. Germline CDR1 reads SGHRS; CDR2 reads YFSETQ. The CDR3 sequence is 14 residues long. CDR3 nucleotide sequence: TGCGCCAGCAGCTACGAGGGGATCAGCTCACCCCTCCACTTT. It translates to CASSYEGISSPLHF.

V gene TRBV29-1 combines with J gene TRBJ2-7; D not resolved. The CDR3 is 11 residues long. CDR1 is SQVTM and CDR2 is ANQGSEA in the germline V gene. Trimming cost V 7 bases and J 2 bases, with 9 bases left between them. The DNA for the CDR3 is TGCAGCGCAGAGGAAGCCTACGAGCAGTACTTC. Translated, it gives CSAEEAYEQYF.

Notes on this clone: One end of the junction is discordant with germline, which a read error may explain. This chain joins TRBV6-5 and TRBJ2-7; 10 bases map to TRBD1. Germline V lookup: CDR1 MNHEY, CDR2 SVGAGI. There are 14 residues in the CDR3. Here the CDR3 reads CACRGTGASYEQYF. CDR3 coding DNA: TGTGCCTGCAGGGGGACAGGGGCATCCTACGAGCAGTACTTC.

This clone has a single count. The V gene is TRBV2, the J gene TRBJ1-4; weak D call: TRBD1 (6 bases). Between the trimmed V and J ends, which lost 11 bases and 0 bases, there was a span of 13 bases. In germline, CDR1 is SNHLY, CDR2 FYNNEI. CDR3 length: 14 residues. The CDR3 loop reads CACMRGATNEKLFF. The CDR3 DNA is TGTGCCTGTATGAGGGGGGCAACTAATGAAAAACTGTTTTTT.

The chain carries TRBV9 and TRBJ1-2; 8 bases agree with TRBD1. CDR1 and CDR2 (germline): SGDLS, YYNGEE. Losses at the gene ends were 4 bases for V and 5 bases for J; bases not matched to a gene: 22. The CDR3 runs 19 residues. This CDR3 reads CASSPRGTGSSPERYGYTF. The CDR3, as DNA: TGTGCCAGCAGCCCTCGAGGGACAGGTAGTAGCCCAGAACGGTATGGCTACACCTTC.

The chain couples TRBV29-1 to TRBJ2-7, with D perhaps matching TRBD1 (6 bases). Germline CDR1 reads SQVTM; CDR2 reads ANQGSEA. The CDR3 is 13 amino acids. V gave up 6 bases and J gave up 0 bases, with 12 bases separating them. CDR3 bases: TGCAGCGTAGGACAGCGAAACTCCTACGAGCAGTACTTC. The encoded protein is CSVGQRNSYEQYF.

In its sample, this clone was seen once. CDR3 residues: CASSEAAAYNEQFF. The CDR3 bases are TGTGCCAGCAGTGAAGCGGCAGCTTACAATGAGCAGTTCTTC. V and J are TRBV6-1 and TRBJ2-1; unclear D gene. V lost 0 bases to trimming and J lost 4 bases, with 7 bases between them. CDR1 MNHNS and CDR2 SASEGT come from the germline V gene. CDR3 length: 14 residues.

The chain carries TRBV7-8 and TRBJ2-2, with TRBD2 as a possible D gene (6 bases). Looked up from germline, CDR1 is SGHVS and CDR2 is FQNEAQ. Trimming left V 1 base short and J 3 bases short, with 12 bases between. This CDR3 spans 16 amino acids. The CDR3 region is CASSLVGTHDTGELFF. The CDR3 region has the DNA TGTGCCAGCAGCTTAGTAGGGACTCACGACACCGGGGAGCTGTTTTTT.

The chain employs TRBV14 and TRBJ2-1; maybe TRBD1 (5 bases). Germline loops: CDR1 SGHDN, CDR2 FVKESK. This CDR3 comprises 16 residues. V was cut by 1 base and J by 2 bases, with 12 bases left in between. This CDR3 reads CASSQVGARTYNEQFF. The CDR3 DNA follows: TGTGCCAGCAGCCAAGTAGGGGCCAGAACCTACAATGAGCAGTTCTTC.

The chain's CDR3 is CASWEGFENTEAFF. The CDR3 region has the DNA TGTGCCAGTTGGGAGGGTTTTGAGAACACTGAAGCTTTCTTT. The V and J genes are TRBV19 and TRBJ1-1; D is unresolved. The CDR3 has 14 amino acids. Trimming cost V 8 bases and J 1 base, with 14 bases left between them. Per the germline V gene, CDR1 is LNHDA and CDR2 is SQIVND (reference sequence). Supplemented by reference TRBV19 and TRBJ1-1, the full variable domain reads DGGITQSPKYLFRKEGQNVTLSCEQNLNHDAMYWYRQDPGQGLRLIYYSQIVNDFQKGDIAEGYSVSREKKESFPLTVTSAQKNPTAFYLCASWEGFENTEAFFGQGTRLTVV.

This clone was observed a handful of times. V usage is TRBV10-3 and J usage is TRBJ1-5; D is uncertain. The V gene's germline CDR1 is ENHRY and CDR2 SYGVKD. Trimming removed 2 bases from V and 6 bases from J, with 11 bases in between. CDR3 size: 14 residues. The CDR3 here is CAISEHDVSQPQHF. CDR3 sequence (DNA): TGTGCCATCAGTGAGCACGACGTATCTCAGCCCCAGCATTTT.

This chain connects TRBV29-1 to TRBJ2-3; 9 bases fit TRBD1. The CDR3 has 14 residues. V gave up 6 bases and J gave up 1 base; unmatched junction bases: 5. In germline, CDR1 is SQVTM, CDR2 ANQGSEA. The CDR3 sequence is CSVKGTGRTDTQYF. In DNA, the CDR3 is TGCAGCGTGAAAGGGACAGGGCGCACAGATACGCAGTATTTT.

The chain recombines TRBV5-4 with TRBJ2-7; 11 bases are shared with TRBD1. Germline CDR1 and CDR2: SGHNT and YYREEE (reference sequence). This CDR3 region has 15 residues. J was trimmed by 3 bases and V by 2 bases; bases with no gene match: 4. CDR3 sequence: CASSFRDRGDYEQYF. DNA for the CDR3: TGTGCCAGCAGCTTCCGGGACAGGGGGGACTACGAGCAGTACTTC.

V and J are TRBV11-3 and TRBJ2-1, with TRBD2 matching 7 bases. CDR3 size: 16 residues. The germline V gene has CDR1 SGHNT and CDR2 YENEEA. Trimming at V came to 1 base and at J to 4 bases, leaving 7 bases not matched to a gene. CDR3 nucleotides: TGTGCCAGCAGCTTAGGTCACAAGCGGGATTACAATGAGCAGTTCTTC. The encoded protein is CASSLGHKRDYNEQFF.

This clone was observed once. V and J are TRBV19 and TRBJ1-2; 9 bases agree with TRBD1. Per the germline V gene, CDR1 is LNHDA and CDR2 is SQIVND (reference sequence). This CDR3 has 14 residues. Germline trimming cut 6 bases from V and 1 base from J; bases unmatched to any gene: 3. CDR3 in DNA: TGTGCCAGTAGAGTGGGACAGGGTAACTATGGCTACACCTTC. Protein sequence: CASRVGQGNYGYTF.

J is TRBJ1-1 and V is TRBV19; 7 nucleotides match TRBD1. CDR3 size: 14 residues. Germline V lookup: CDR1 LNHDA, CDR2 SQIVND (reference sequence). The J segment lost 4 bases and the V segment lost 6 bases, leaving 8 bases of the junction unmatched. CDR3 nucleotides: TGTGCCAGTAGATGGTCCAGGGACAGCACTGAAGCTTTCTTT. Protein sequence: CASRWSRDSTEAFF.

The rearrangement joins TRBV7-7 to TRBJ2-6; D is ambiguous. The V gene lost 4 bases and the J gene lost 4 bases, with 14 bases spanning the gap. Per the germline V gene, CDR1 is SSHAT and CDR2 is FNYEAQ (reference sequence). The CDR3 covers 16 residues. The DNA of the CDR3 is TGTGCCAGCAGCTCAGGCCCATTACCGGGGGCCAACGTCCTGACTTTC. It translates to CASSSGPLPGANVLTF.

The rearrangement links TRBV4-3 to TRBJ1-2, with D unclear. There are 14 residues in the CDR3. The V end was cut by 0 bases, the J end by 2 bases, with 7 bases between. Germline V CDR1 and CDR2: LGHNA, YSLEER. Written as DNA, the CDR3 is TGCGCCAGCAGCCAAGATCCTGAGAACTATGGCTACACCTTC. Residues: CASSQDPENYGYTF.

This clone was seen once. CDR3 residues: CASSLLGVAGELFF. CDR3 bases: TGTGCCAGCAGCTTACTCGGGGTGGCCGGGGAGCTGTTTTTT. The chain recombines TRBV7-2 with TRBJ2-2, with D possibly being TRBD2 (5 bases). The CDR3 totals 14 residues. V lost 2 bases and J lost 6, with 10 bases in between. Per germline, CDR1 SGHTA and CDR2 FQGNSA.